The clone carrying this T cell receptor (beta chain) was picked up a small number of times. What it binds is unknown. This sample is drawn from a study of T-cell reconstitution after alpha-beta-depleted transplantation in children. Study observations and caveats: Some patients' high day-60 TCRbeta diversity was attributed to recipient cells surviving conditioning. As was reported, about two months after transplant, alpha-beta T cells came from several hundred expanded graft clones. At one year after transplant, newly produced T cells mostly accounted for T-cell counts and diversity.

TCRbeta library preparation incorporated unique molecular identifiers. TCRdb re-called the PCR reads through MiXCR, storing one row per CDR3 protein. The sample includes some 830,000 distinct CDR3 sequences, around 15% of them seen just once. This material consisted of PBMCs, mostly from graft donor cells, taken 360 days after TCRalphabeta/CD19-depleted stem cell transplant. This clonotype originated in a male patient younger than 18 who had a stem cell transplant for acute lymphoblastic leukemia, so the T cells may come from the graft donor.

The DNA for the CDR3 is TGTGCCAGCAGCCAAGTGATACTCCGGGACGCAACCTACGAGCAGTACTTC. Amino acid sequence: CASSQVILRDATYEQYF. The chain uses TRBV4-2 and TRBJ2-7; D possibly matches TRBD1 or TRBD2 (5 bases each). The germline V gene has CDR1 LGHNA and CDR2 YNFKEQ. Trimming stripped 1 base from V and 2 bases from J, with 18 bases between. The CDR3 is 17 amino acids.